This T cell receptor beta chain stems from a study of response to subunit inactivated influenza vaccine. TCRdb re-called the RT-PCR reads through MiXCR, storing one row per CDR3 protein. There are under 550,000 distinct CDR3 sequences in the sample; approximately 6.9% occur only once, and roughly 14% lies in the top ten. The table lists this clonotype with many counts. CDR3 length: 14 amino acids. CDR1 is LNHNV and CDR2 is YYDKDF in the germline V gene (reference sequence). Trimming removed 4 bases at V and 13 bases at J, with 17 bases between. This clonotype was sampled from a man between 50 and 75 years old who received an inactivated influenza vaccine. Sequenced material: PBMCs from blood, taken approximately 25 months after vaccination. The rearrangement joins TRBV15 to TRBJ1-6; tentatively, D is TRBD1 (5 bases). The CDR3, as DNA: TGTGCCACCAGCAAAGCATCCGGGCAGGGTCCCCTCCACTTT. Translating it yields CATSKASGQGPLHF.